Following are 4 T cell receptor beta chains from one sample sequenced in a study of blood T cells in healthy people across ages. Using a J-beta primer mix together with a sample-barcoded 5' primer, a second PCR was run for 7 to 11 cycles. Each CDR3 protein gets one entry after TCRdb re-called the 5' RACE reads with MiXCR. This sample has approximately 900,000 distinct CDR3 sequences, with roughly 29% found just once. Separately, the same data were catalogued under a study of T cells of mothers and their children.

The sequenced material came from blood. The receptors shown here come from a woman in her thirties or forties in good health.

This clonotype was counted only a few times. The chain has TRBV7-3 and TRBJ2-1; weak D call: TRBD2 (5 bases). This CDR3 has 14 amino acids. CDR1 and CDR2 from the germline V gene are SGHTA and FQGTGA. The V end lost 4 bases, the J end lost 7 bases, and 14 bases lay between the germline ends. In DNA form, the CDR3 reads TGTGCCAGCAGCTCCGGACTGCTATCAAATGAGCAGTTCTTC. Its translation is CASSSGLLSNEQFF.

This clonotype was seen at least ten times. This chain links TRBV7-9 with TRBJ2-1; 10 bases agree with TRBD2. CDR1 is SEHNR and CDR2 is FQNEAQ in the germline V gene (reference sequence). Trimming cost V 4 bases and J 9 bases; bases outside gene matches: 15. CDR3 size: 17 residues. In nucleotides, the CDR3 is TGTGCCAGCAGCTCCGTCGGGACTAGCGATAGTTATGGTGAGCAGTTCTTC. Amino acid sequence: CASSSVGTSDSYGEQFF.

CDR3 nucleotide sequence: TGCAGTGCTAGCCCCCAGGGGACCATGAACACTGAAGCTTTCTTT. Its protein product is CSASPQGTMNTEAFF. The chain is built from TRBV20-1 and TRBJ1-1; tentative D call: TRBD1 (6 bases). The germline V gene encodes CDR1 DFQATT and CDR2 SNEGSKA (reference sequence). With 3 bases removed from V and 0 bases from J, the gap between germline ends came to 14 bases. The CDR3 sequence is 15 residues long.

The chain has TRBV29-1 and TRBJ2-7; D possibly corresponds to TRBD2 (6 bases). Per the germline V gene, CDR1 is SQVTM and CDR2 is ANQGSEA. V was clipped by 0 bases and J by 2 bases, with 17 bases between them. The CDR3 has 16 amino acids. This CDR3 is CSVEETGLEDTYEQYF. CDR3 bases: TGCAGCGTTGAAGAGACGGGACTGGAGGATACCTACGAGCAGTACTTC.